The 17 T cell receptor beta chains below come from one sample, sequenced in a study of OX40 agonist ivuxolimab in advanced cancers. Method: immunoSEQ multiplex PCR; TCRdb's copy keeps in-frame clones and lacks some. Of some 100,000 clones listed, roughly 92% are singletons. The sample consisted of CD4+ or CD8+ T cells sorted from blood, taken in a trial of the OX40 agonist ivuxolimab. The receptors stem from an adult with an advanced solid tumor such as melanoma, head and neck, liver or kidney cancer.

V usage is TRBV6-1 and J usage is TRBJ2-7; 7 bases align to TRBD1. With V trimmed by 0 bases and J by 2 bases, 10 bases remained unmatched. The CDR3 spans 17 residues. Germline assignment: CDR1 MNHNS and CDR2 SASEGT. The CDR3 coding sequence is TGTGCCAGCAGTGAAGCGAGATGGGACAGCCTCCCCTACGAGCAGTACTTC. It yields the protein CASSEARWDSLPYEQYF.

The gene calls are TRBV4-1 and TRBJ2-7, with unresolved D. CDR1 and CDR2 from the germline V gene are MGHRA and YSYEKL. V was pared by 1 base and J by 3 bases, with 4 bases between. The CDR3 consists of 12 residues. The CDR3 spells CASSQGNYEQYF. The CDR3 nucleotides read TGCGCCAGCAGCCAAGGGAACTACGAGCAGTACTTC.

The chain uses TRBV4-2 and TRBJ2-7; the D is unclear. This CDR3 has 15 amino acids. V was cut by 1 base and J by 3 bases, with 13 bases left in between. The germline gives CDR1 LGHNA, CDR2 YNFKEQ. In DNA form, the CDR3 reads TGTGCCAGCAGCCAAGGATTGGGAAACAGCTACGAGCAGTACTTC. This sequence encodes CASSQGLGNSYEQYF.

The J gene is TRBJ1-2, the V gene TRBV5-6, with D possibly matching TRBD1 (5 bases). Germline assignment: CDR1 SGHDT and CDR2 YYEEEE. Trimming shortened V by 0 bases and J by 13 bases, and 16 bases separated the two germline ends. The CDR3 contains 13 residues. This CDR3 reads CASSLEVMGGATF. The CDR3 nucleotides read TGTGCCAGCAGCTTGGAGGTTATGGGGGGAGCCACCTTC.

This rearrangement joins TRBV4-1 to TRBJ2-3; maybe TRBD2 (6 bases). Germline CDR1 reads MGHRA; CDR2 reads YSYEKL. V dropped 0 bases and J dropped 2 bases, with 9 bases sitting between them. This CDR3 spans 15 amino acids. CDR3 coding DNA: TGCGCCAGCAGCCAAGAGGACTACGACACAGATACGCAGTATTTT. Amino acid sequence: CASSQEDYDTDTQYF.

The chain is built from TRBV6-6 and TRBJ2-7; 9 positions agree with TRBD1. The CDR3 has 13 residues. CDR1 is MNHNY, CDR2 SVGAGI, per germline (reference sequence). V trimming: 2 bases; J trimming: 6 bases; junction bases outside the gene matches: 2. The CDR3 DNA is TGTGCCAGCAGTTACGGGACAGGGCTCGAGCAGTACTTC. This codes for CASSYGTGLEQYF.

The V call is TRBV15, the J call TRBJ2-7, with a possible D match to TRBD1 (6 bases). Germline CDR1 is LNHNV and CDR2 is YYDKDF (reference sequence). Trimming left V 3 bases short and J 4 bases short, with 13 bases between. This CDR3 region has 14 residues. CDR3 DNA sequence: TGTGCCACCAGCAGCCGTACAGGGAAGTACGAGCAGTACTTC. Its protein product is CATSSRTGKYEQYF. Full variable domain (outside the CDR3, taken from reference TRBV15 and TRBJ2-7): DAMVIQNPRYQVTQFGKPVTLSCSQTLNHNVMYWYQQKSSQAPKLLFHYYDKDFNNEADTPDNFQSRRPNTSFCFLDIRSPGLGDTAMYLCATSSRTGKYEQYFGPGTRLTVT.

The chain carries TRBV11-3 and TRBJ1-1; TRBD1 is a possible D gene (6 bases). This CDR3 is built from 15 residues. Germline loops: CDR1 SGHNT, CDR2 YENEEA. Between the trimmed V and J ends, which lost 4 bases and 0 bases, there was a span of 12 bases. The CDR3 DNA is TGTGCCAGCAGCTCACACAGGGAAATGAACACTGAAGCTTTCTTT. This codes for CASSSHREMNTEAFF.

V and J are TRBV27 and TRBJ2-1; D unresolved. Germline V gene sequence: CDR1 MNHEY, CDR2 SMNVEV (reference sequence). CDR3 length: 11 residues. Deletions cut 11 bases from V and 0 bases from J, with 5 bases between. As DNA, the CDR3 is TGTGCCGTTGGCTCCTACAATGAGCAGTTCTTC. This encodes CAVGSYNEQFF.

The V call is TRBV27, the J call TRBJ1-6; D perhaps matches TRBD1 (6 bases). The CDR3 length is 14 residues. Germline V gene lookup returns CDR1 MNHEY and CDR2 SMNVEV (reference sequence). The V end lost 2 bases, the J end lost 9 bases, and 11 bases lay between the germline ends. The CDR3 DNA reads TGTGCCAGCAGTTTAGGGGGGCCAGGTTCACCCCTCCACTTT. Encoded protein: CASSLGGPGSPLHF.

This chain's CDR3 is CSAPLGSKADTQYF. The CDR3 bases are TGCAGCGCCCCTCTGGGCTCGAAGGCAGATACGCAGTATTTT. This sequence joins TRBV29-1 and TRBJ2-3; D remains unclear. Germline loops: CDR1 SQVTM, CDR2 ANQGSEA. The length of the CDR3 is 14 residues. Trimming removed 7 bases from V and 4 bases from J, with 18 bases in between.

This clone was seen a single time. The chain uses TRBV5-4 and TRBJ1-2; perhaps TRBD1 as D (5 bases). This CDR3 has 20 amino acids. In germline, CDR1 is SGHNT, CDR2 YYREEE (reference sequence). The V gene lost 0 bases and the J gene lost 4 bases, with 28 bases spanning the gap. The CDR3: CASSLEPGEGRLEESYGYTF. The CDR3 region has the DNA TGTGCCAGCAGCTTGGAGCCGGGGGAGGGACGGTTGGAGGAAAGCTATGGCTACACCTTC.

In this sample, this clone turned up once. In DNA, the CDR3 is TGTGCCAGCAGCTTCGGACAGGGGCCCTGGAGGGAAGCTTTCTTT. Its translation: CASSFGQGPWREAFF. The chain is built from TRBV5-6 and TRBJ1-1, with 9 bases identical to TRBD1. Germline CDR1 reads SGHDT; CDR2 reads YYEEEE. The V and J ends lost 2 bases and 8 bases, in that order; junction bases with no gene match: 10. This CDR3 is 15 amino acids long.

J is TRBJ2-7 and V is TRBV4-1, with D maybe TRBD1 (5 bases). The CDR3 loop spans 14 amino acids. Germline loops: CDR1 MGHRA, CDR2 YSYEKL. The V end was cut by 1 base, the J end by 0 bases, with 7 bases between. The CDR3 sequence: CASSQATGSYEQYF. In nucleotides, the CDR3 is TGCGCCAGCAGCCAAGCAACAGGCTCCTACGAGCAGTACTTC.

The chain carries TRBV9 and TRBJ1-6; D gene uncertain. Deletions cut 4 bases from V and 9 bases from J, with 14 bases between. The CDR3 length is 14 residues. CDR1 and CDR2 from the germline V gene are SGDLS and YYNGEE. Here the CDR3 reads CASSLAGQSSPLHF. The CDR3 DNA reads as TGTGCCAGCAGCCTAGCGGGCCAGAGTTCACCCCTCCACTTT. Full variable domain (missing parts from reference TRBV9 and TRBJ1-6): DSGVTQTPKHLITATGQRVTLRCSPRSGDLSVYWYQQSLDQGLQFLIQYYNGEERAKGNILERFSAQQFPDLHSELNLSSLELGDSALYFCASSLAGQSSPLHFGNGTRLTVT.

V is TRBV15 and J is TRBJ1-1; D is unresolved. This CDR3 is built from 17 residues. Germline V gene data show CDR1 as LNHNV and CDR2 as YYDKDF (reference sequence). Between the trimmed V and J ends, which lost 0 bases and 2 bases, there was a span of 16 bases. The CDR3 DNA is TGTGCCACCAGCAGAGATATAGGGCCAGCTGGAAACACTGAAGCTTTCTTT. This codes for CATSRDIGPAGNTEAFF.

The genes are TRBV29-1 and TRBJ2-2; 7 nucleotides line up with TRBD1. Germline CDR1 SQVTM, CDR2 ANQGSEA. The trim removed 7 bases at V and 1 base at J, leaving 3 bases unmatched. The CDR3 is made up of 13 amino acids. CDR3 nucleotides: TGCAGCGCCCGACAGGGGAACACCGGGGAGCTGTTTTTT. Protein: CSARQGNTGELFF.